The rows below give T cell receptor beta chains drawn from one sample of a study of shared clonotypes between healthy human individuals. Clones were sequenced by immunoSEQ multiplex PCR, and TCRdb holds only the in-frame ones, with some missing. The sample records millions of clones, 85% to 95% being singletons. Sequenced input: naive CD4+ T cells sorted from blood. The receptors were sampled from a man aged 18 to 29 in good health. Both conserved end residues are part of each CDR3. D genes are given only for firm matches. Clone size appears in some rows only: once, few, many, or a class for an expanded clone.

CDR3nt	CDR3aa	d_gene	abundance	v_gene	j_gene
TGTGCCACCAGCAGAGATAAAGGACTAGCGGGCGGGGCAGATACGCAGTATTTT	CATSRDKGLAGGADTQYF	TRBD2	NA	TRBV15	TRBJ2-3
TGTGCCAGCAGCAGGACTAGCGGGAGGGTAGCTGAGCAGTTCTTC	CASSRTSGRVAEQFF	TRBD2	NA	TRBV2	TRBJ2-1
TGCAGTGCAGGTGCAGGTGAGCAGTTCTTC	CSAGAGEQFF	NA	NA	TRBV20-1	TRBJ2-1
TGCGCCAGCAGCCCGCCGGGACAGGGGGAAGAGCAGTACTTC	CASSPPGQGEEQYF	TRBD1	NA	TRBV5-1	TRBJ2-7
TGTGCCAGCAGTAGGGGCGGGGCCGGCTACACCTTC	CASSRGGAGYTF	NA	NA	TRBV6-5	TRBJ1-2
TGTGCCAGCAGCTTAGAGTGGGGGAATGAGCAGTTCTTC	CASSLEWGNEQFF	NA	NA	TRBV7-2	TRBJ2-1
TGTGCCAGCAGCGTAACCGGGACAGGGAATCAGCCCCAGCATTTT	CASSVTGTGNQPQHF	NA	NA	TRBV21-1	TRBJ1-5
TGTGCCAGCAGTTACGAGGACAGGGGAACATATGGCTACACCTTC	CASSYEDRGTYGYTF	TRBD1	few	TRBV6-5	TRBJ1-2
TGTGCCAGCAGCTTGCAAGGGCCGGCGGGGGTTTACGAGCAGTACTTC	CASSLQGPAGVYEQYF	TRBD2	once	TRBV5-4	TRBJ2-7
TGTGCCACCTATCCGGGACAGGGGGCTTATAGCAATCAGCCCCAGCATTTT	CATYPGQGAYSNQPQHF	TRBD1	few	TRBV10-3	TRBJ1-5
TGTGCCAGCAGTTTATGGCTTAGGGACAGGGAATTCCAAGAGACCCAGTACTTC	CASSLWLRDREFQETQYF	TRBD1	NA	TRBV28	TRBJ2-5
TGTGCCAGCAGTGGGACAGGCCGCTCCTACGAGCAGTACTTC	CASSGTGRSYEQYF	TRBD1	NA	TRBV28	TRBJ2-7
TGCGCCAGCAGCCGGGGGGTGGCTGACAGGGGCGACGAGCAGTACTTC	CASSRGVADRGDEQYF	TRBD1	NA	TRBV4-1	TRBJ2-7
TGTGCCAGCAGCCCGGGTAGGGGTTTGGTGGACACTGAAGCTTTCTTT	CASSPGRGLVDTEAFF	NA	once	TRBV9	TRBJ1-1
TGTGCCAGCACCCCTGGACAGTACTACGAGCAGTACTTC	CASTPGQYYEQYF	NA	NA	TRBV28	TRBJ2-7
TGTGCCATCAGTGAGACAGGGGAAGATAACTATGGCTACACCTTC	CAISETGEDNYGYTF	TRBD1	NA	TRBV10-3	TRBJ1-2
TGTGCCAGCAGAGGGGACACCTCCGAAGCTTTCTTT	CASRGDTSEAFF	NA	NA	TRBV2	TRBJ1-1
TGTGCCAGCAGTTACTCCGGGCGTCATTCACCCCTCCACTTT	CASSYSGRHSPLHF	NA	NA	TRBV6-5	TRBJ1-6
TGCGCCAGCAGTAAGTCACTAGCGGGAGGGCCCTACAATGAGCAGTTCTTC	CASSKSLAGGPYNEQFF	TRBD2	NA	TRBV4-1	TRBJ2-1
TGTGCCAGCAGCTCACTCCAAGAGACCCAGTACTTC	CASSSLQETQYF	NA	NA	TRBV7-9	TRBJ2-5
TGTGCCAGCAGTTACCCTACAGGGGAGAACACCTACGAGCAGTACTTC	CASSYPTGENTYEQYF	TRBD1	NA	TRBV6-6	TRBJ2-7
TGTGCCACCAGCAGAGATAATATTGGGGGGAAGAACACTGAAGCTTTCTTT	CATSRDNIGGKNTEAFF	NA	NA	TRBV15	TRBJ1-1
TGCGCCAGCAGCCAAGATTCGACTAGCGGGGGGTTTGTCTCAGATACGCAGTATTTT	CASSQDSTSGGFVSDTQYF	TRBD2	NA	TRBV4-1	TRBJ2-3
TGTGCCAGCAGTAGGGACAGGGCCTACGAGCAGTACTTC	CASSRDRAYEQYF	TRBD1	NA	TRBV6-5	TRBJ2-7
TGTGCCAGTAGGACTGCCAGGGGGAATTCACCCCTCCACTTT	CASRTARGNSPLHF	TRBD1	few	TRBV19	TRBJ1-6
TGCGCCAGCAGCTTGAACCAGGGGGAATCACCCCTCCACTTT	CASSLNQGESPLHF	TRBD1	NA	TRBV5-1	TRBJ1-6
TGTGCCAGCAGCTTAAAGACAGGGGGACTACTGCCTTTGAACACTGAAGCTTTCTTT	CASSLKTGGLLPLNTEAFF	TRBD1	NA	TRBV11-2	TRBJ1-1
TGTGCCAGCAGCGTAGCGATAACAGCAGTCACAGATACGCAGTATTTT	CASSVAITAVTDTQYF	NA	NA	TRBV9	TRBJ2-3
TGTGCCAGCAAACCGCTTAGCGCGAACACCGGGGAGCTGTTTTTT	CASKPLSANTGELFF	NA	NA	TRBV27	TRBJ2-2
TGTGCCAGCAGCTACGAGTTAAACGCAAATCAGCCCCAGCATTTT	CASSYELNANQPQHF	NA	NA	TRBV7-2	TRBJ1-5
TGTGCCAGCATTAGGGAGGGCGCTGAAGCTTTCTTT	CASIREGAEAFF	NA	NA	TRBV28	TRBJ1-1
TGTGCCAGCAGATCCAGCGGGGGGGCATATCAAGAGACCCAGTACTTC	CASRSSGGAYQETQYF	TRBD2	NA	TRBV5-4	TRBJ2-5